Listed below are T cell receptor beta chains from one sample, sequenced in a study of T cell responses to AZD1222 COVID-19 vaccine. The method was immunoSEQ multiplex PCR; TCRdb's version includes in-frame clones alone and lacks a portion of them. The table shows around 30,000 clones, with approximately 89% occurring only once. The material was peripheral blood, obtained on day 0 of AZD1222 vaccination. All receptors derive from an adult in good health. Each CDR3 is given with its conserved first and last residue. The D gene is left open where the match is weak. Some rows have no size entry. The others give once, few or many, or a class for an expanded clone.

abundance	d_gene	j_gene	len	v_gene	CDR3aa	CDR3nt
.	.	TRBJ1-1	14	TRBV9	CASSPRGVSPEAFF	TGTGCCAGCAGCCCCCGGGGGGTTTCCCCTGAAGCTTTCTTT
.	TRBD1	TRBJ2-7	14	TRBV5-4	CASSNRDSSYEQYF	TGTGCCAGCAGCAACCGGGACAGCTCCTACGAGCAGTACTTC
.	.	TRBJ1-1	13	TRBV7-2	CASSQQGNTEAFF	TGTGCCAGCAGCCAACAGGGAAACACTGAAGCTTTCTTT
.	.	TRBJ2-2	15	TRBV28	CAGGTDEALAGELFF	TGTGCCGGCGGGACGGACGAAGCGTTAGCCGGGGAGCTGTTTTTT
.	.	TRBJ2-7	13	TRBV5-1	CASSLHGAYEQYF	TGCGCCAGCAGCTTGCACGGGGCCTACGAGCAGTACTTC
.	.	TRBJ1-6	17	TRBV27	CASSLSNFGGHNSPLHF	TGTGCCAGCAGTTTATCCAATTTCGGGGGTCATAATTCACCCCTCCACTTT
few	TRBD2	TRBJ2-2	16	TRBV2	CASSETWWGGTGELFF	TGTGCCAGCAGTGAAACGTGGTGGGGGGGCACCGGGGAGCTGTTTTTT
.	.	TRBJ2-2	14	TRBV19	CASSIGLVAGELFF	TGTGCCAGTAGTATTGGGCTAGTGGCCGGGGAGCTGTTTTTT
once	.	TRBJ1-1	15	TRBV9	CASSVAGVMNTEAFF	TGTGCCAGCAGCGTAGCGGGGGTAATGAACACTGAAGCTTTCTTT
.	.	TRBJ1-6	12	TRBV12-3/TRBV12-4	CASSGGGSPLHF	TGTGCCAGCAGTGGGGGCGGTTCACCCCTCCACTTT
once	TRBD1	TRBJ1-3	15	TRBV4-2	CASSQADRVGNTIYF	TGTGCCAGCAGCCAAGCGGACAGGGTCGGAAACACCATATATTTT
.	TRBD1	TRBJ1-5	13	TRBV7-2	CASSLDRVQPQHF	TGTGCCAGCAGCTTGGACAGGGTTCAGCCCCAGCATTTT
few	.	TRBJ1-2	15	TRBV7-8	CASSPIPQGRGGYTF	TGTGCCAGCAGCCCTATCCCGCAGGGGCGGGGAGGCTACACCTTC
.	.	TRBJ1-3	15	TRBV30	CAWSNSGISGNTIYF	TGTGCCTGGAGTAATTCGGGGATTAGTGGAAACACCATATATTTT
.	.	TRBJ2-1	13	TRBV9	CASSSGPGNEQFF	TGTGCCAGCAGTTCGGGACCGGGCAATGAGCAGTTCTTC
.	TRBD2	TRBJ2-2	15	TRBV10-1	CASSPGLAPTGELFF	TGCGCCAGCAGCCCGGGACTAGCCCCCACCGGGGAGCTGTTTTTT
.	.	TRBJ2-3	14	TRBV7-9	CASSLDFSGDTQYF	TGTGCCAGCAGCTTAGACTTCTCGGGAGATACGCAGTATTTT
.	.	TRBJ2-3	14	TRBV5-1	CASIRSPSTDTQYF	TGCGCCAGCATCCGGTCCCCTAGCACAGATACGCAGTATTTT
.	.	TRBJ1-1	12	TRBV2	CASSGGNTEAFF	TGTGCCAGCAGTGGCGGGAACACTGAAGCTTTCTTT
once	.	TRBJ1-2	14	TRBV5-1	CASSFQRGPEGYTF	TGCGCCAGCAGCTTCCAGAGGGGCCCGGAGGGCTACACCTTC
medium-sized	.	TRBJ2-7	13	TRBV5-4	CASRGDRAYEQYF	TGTGCCAGTAGGGGGGACAGAGCCTACGAGCAGTACTTC
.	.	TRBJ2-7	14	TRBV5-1	CASSLVTDIYEQYF	TGCGCCAGCAGCTTGGTAACAGACATCTACGAGCAGTACTTC
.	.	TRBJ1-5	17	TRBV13	CASSLMAIHPGNQPQHF	TGTGCCAGCAGCTTAATGGCTATCCACCCAGGGAATCAGCCCCAGCATTTT
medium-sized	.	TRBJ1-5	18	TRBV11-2	CASSSNPTLGRAGQPQHF	TGTGCCAGCAGCTCCAACCCCACTTTGGGCCGGGCGGGGCAGCCCCAGCATTTT
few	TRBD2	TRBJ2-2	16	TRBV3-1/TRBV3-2	CASSQGSGANTGELFF	TGTGCCAGCAGCCAAGGTAGCGGGGCGAACACCGGGGAGCTGTTTTTT
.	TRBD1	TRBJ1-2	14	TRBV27	CASSRDSHNYGYTF	TGTGCCAGCAGTCGGGACAGTCATAACTATGGCTACACCTTC